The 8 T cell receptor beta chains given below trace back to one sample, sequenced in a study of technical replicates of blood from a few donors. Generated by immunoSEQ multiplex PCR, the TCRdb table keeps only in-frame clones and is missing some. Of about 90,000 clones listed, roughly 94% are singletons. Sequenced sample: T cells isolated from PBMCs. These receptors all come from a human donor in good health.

The CDR3 is CSARIAQTQYF. CDR3 sequence (DNA): TGCAGTGCTAGAATAGCCCAGACCCAGTACTTC. The chain couples TRBV20-1 to TRBJ2-5; no firm D call. CDR1 and CDR2 from the germline V gene are DFQATT and SNEGSKA (reference sequence). This CDR3 contains 11 residues. The V end lost 2 bases, the J end lost 6 bases, and 7 bases lay between the germline ends.

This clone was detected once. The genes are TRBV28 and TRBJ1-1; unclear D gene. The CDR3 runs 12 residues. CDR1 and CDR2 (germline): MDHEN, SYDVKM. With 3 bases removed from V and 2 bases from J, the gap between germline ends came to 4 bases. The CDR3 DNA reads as TGTGCCAGCAGTTTTCTAAACACTGAAGCTTTCTTT. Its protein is CASSFLNTEAFF.

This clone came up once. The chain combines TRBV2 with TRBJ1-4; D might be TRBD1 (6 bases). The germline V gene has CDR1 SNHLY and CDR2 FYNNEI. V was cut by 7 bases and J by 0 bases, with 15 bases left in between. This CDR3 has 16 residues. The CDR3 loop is CASTVGQRTTNEKLFF. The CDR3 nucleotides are TGTGCCAGCACGGTCGGACAGCGTACAACTAATGAAAAACTGTTTTTT.

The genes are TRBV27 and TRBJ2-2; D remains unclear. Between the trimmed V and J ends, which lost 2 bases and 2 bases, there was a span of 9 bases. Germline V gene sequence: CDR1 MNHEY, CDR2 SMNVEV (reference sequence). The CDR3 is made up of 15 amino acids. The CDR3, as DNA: TGTGCCAGCAGTTTACCAGGAATTAACACCGGGGAGCTGTTTTTT. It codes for CASSLPGINTGELFF.

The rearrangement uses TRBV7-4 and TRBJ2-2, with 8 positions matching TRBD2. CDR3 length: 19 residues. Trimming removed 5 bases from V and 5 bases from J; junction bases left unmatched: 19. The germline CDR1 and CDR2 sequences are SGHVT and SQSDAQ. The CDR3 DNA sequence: TGTGCCAGCAGCCGGATAGGGACTAGTTTTAGTGGGGGGACCGGGGAGCTGTTTTTT. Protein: CASSRIGTSFSGGTGELFF.

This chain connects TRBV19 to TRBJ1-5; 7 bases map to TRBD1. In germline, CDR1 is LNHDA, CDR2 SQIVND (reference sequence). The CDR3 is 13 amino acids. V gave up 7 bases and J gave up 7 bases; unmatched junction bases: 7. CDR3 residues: CASNTGAGQPQHF. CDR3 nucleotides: TGTGCCAGTAATACAGGGGCAGGGCAGCCCCAGCATTTT.

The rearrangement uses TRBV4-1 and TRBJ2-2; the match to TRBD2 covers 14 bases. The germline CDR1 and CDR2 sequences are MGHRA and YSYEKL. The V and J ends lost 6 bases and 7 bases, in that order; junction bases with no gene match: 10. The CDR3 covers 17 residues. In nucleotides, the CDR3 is TGCGCCAGCAGACTACCGGGACTAGCGGGAGAGGGCGGGGAGCTGTTTTTT. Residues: CASRLPGLAGEGGELFF.

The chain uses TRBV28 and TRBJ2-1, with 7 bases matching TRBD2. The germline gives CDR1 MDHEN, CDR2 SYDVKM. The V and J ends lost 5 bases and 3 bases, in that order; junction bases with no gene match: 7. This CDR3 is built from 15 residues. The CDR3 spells CASSPPTSSYNEQFF. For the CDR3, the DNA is TGTGCCAGCAGTCCTCCGACTAGCAGCTACAATGAGCAGTTCTTC.